This T cell receptor (beta chain) emerged from a study of tumor-infiltrating lymphocytes in primary liver carcinoma. Blood RNA originated from unsorted whole blood, with germline DNA additionally extracted. This clonotype was observed at least ten times. TCR beta cDNA came from roughly 0.45 ug total RNA, primed with a constant-region primer. A slightly modified ARM-PCR protocol with three nested multiplex PCR rounds produced these TCR beta libraries. For roughly 11 cycles apiece, the opening two PCR rounds ran with TRBV1-TRBV30 forward primers and a C-beta reverse primer. TCRdb processed the multiplex PCR reads anew with MiXCR; each CDR3 protein has one entry. This sample yields some 180,000 distinct CDR3 sequences, of which 60% are seen a single time; approximately 65% belongs to the top ten. The CDR3 extends over 13 amino acids. Germline V gene data show CDR1 as SGHAT and CDR2 as FQNNGV. The V and J ends lost 1 base and 11 bases respectively, with 14 bases between them.

Sequencing was carried out using peripheral blood. This TCR was recovered from a man in his forties with primary liver carcinoma and hepatitis B virus infection. V usage is TRBV11-2 and J usage is TRBJ1-1; TRBD1 is a possible D gene (5 bases). The CDR3 loop reads CASSLVSGRGAFF. For the CDR3, the DNA is TGTGCCAGCAGCTTAGTGTCGGGACGAGGGGCTTTCTTT.